This TCR beta chain was recorded in a study of cytomegalovirus exposure and HLA in healthy donors. Findings of the study overall: Accurate prediction of HLA-A and HLA-B alleles (for most subjects) was reportedly achieved from TCR beta sequences.

PCR used 60 Vbeta primers and 13 Jbeta primers. The data were produced by immunoSEQ multiplex PCR, yet TCRdb's version contains in-frame clones alone and is incomplete. The data hold 150,000 or so clones, with around 79% observed a single time. Note on this clone: Its cognate antigen is unknown.

This CDR3 has 17 amino acids. V was pared by 2 bases and J by 4 bases, with 5 bases of the junction left unmatched. Germline CDR1 and CDR2: SGHRS and YFSETQ. This clonotype originated in a young man in good health and CMV-seropositive. The J gene is TRBJ2-2, the V gene TRBV5-1; 13 bases are a match to TRBD2. Source material: PBMCs. CDR3 sequence (DNA): TGCGCCAGCAGCTTCAAAGGGACTAGCGGGGCCACCGGGGAGCTGTTTTTT. Protein sequence: CASSFKGTSGATGELFF.